This is a list of T cell receptor beta chains from one sample in a study of blood T cell repertoires in COVID-19. The repertoire was sequenced with immunoSEQ multiplex PCR; TCRdb's copy has only in-frame clones and lacks some. Of fewer than 150,000 clones in the sample, approximately 81% were seen once. Sequencing was carried out using peripheral blood. These receptors were taken from a middle-aged man with acute or convalescent COVID-19. Both conserved end residues are part of each CDR3. Fields, in order: clone size, J gene, V gene, D gene, CDR3 DNA, CDR3 protein. The D gene is left open where the match is weak. For some rows the clone size is stated as once, few or many, or as a class when expanded; others skip it.

>.|TRBJ1-2|TRBV6-2/TRBV6-3|TRBD1
TGTGCCAGCAGTGGGGACAGGATCGGTGGCTACACCTTC
CASSGDRIGGYTF
>once|TRBJ1-1|TRBV2|.
TGTGCCAGCAGTCAGACAGGCTACACTGAAGCTTTCTTT
CASSQTGYTEAFF
>.|TRBJ2-7|TRBV2|.
TGTGCCAGCAGTGAAGGGGGCTGGGTTGTCAAGGGGTCCTACGAGCAGTACTTC
CASSEGGWVVKGSYEQYF
>.|TRBJ1-4|TRBV6-5|.
TGTGCCAGCAGTTTCCACAGCGGTGAGGGTGAAAAACTGTTTTTT
CASSFHSGEGEKLFF
>.|TRBJ1-1|TRBV12-5|TRBD1
TGTGCTAGTGGTTTGGGGGACAGGGGGTACACTGAAGCTTTCTTT
CASGLGDRGYTEAFF
>.|TRBJ1-2|TRBV6-2/TRBV6-3|.
TGTGCCAGCAGTTACACAGCCAACTATGGCTACACCTTC
CASSYTANYGYTF
>.|TRBJ2-7|TRBV6-2/TRBV6-3|TRBD1
TGTGCCAGCAGTTACTCCACAATGAGGGACAGGGGGCATCCCTCAACCTACGAGCAGTACTTC
CASSYSTMRDRGHPSTYEQYF
>.|TRBJ2-3|TRBV6-6|TRBD1
TGTGCCAGCAGCGCGGACAGGGCCCCCACAGATACGCAGTATTTT
CASSADRAPTDTQYF
>.|TRBJ2-7|TRBV5-4|TRBD1
TGTGCCAGCAGCGTCCTGACAGGGGGATCCTACGAGCAGTACTTC
CASSVLTGGSYEQYF
>.|TRBJ1-3|TRBV11-2|.
TGTGCCAGCAGCCGCGTTGGAAACACCATATATTTT
CASSRVGNTIYF
>.|TRBJ2-1|TRBV5-1|.
TGCGCCAGCAGCTTGAACAGCTACAATGAGCAGTTCTTC
CASSLNSYNEQFF
>.|TRBJ1-4|TRBV2|.
TGTGCCAGCAGTGCACTCCCCGGGGGTAATGAAAAACTGTTTTTT
CASSALPGGNEKLFF
>.|TRBJ2-3|TRBV18|.
TGTGCCAGCTCACCACCTTCTCCGGGCACAGATACGCAGTATTTT
CASSPPSPGTDTQYF
>.|TRBJ1-1|TRBV7-2|.
TGTGCCAGCAGTTCCTCAGGGGTTATTGAAGCTTTCTTT
CASSSSGVIEAFF
>few|TRBJ2-7|TRBV12-5|.
TGTGCTAGTGGTTTGGTACTCGACAAGAGCTCCTACGAGCAGTACTTC
CASGLVLDKSSYEQYF
>.|TRBJ1-2|TRBV5-1|TRBD1
TGCGCCAGCAGCCCTGACAGGGACGGCTACACCTTC
CASSPDRDGYTF
>.|TRBJ1-3|TRBV4-3|.
TGCGCCAGCAGCCAAAGGACAGACTCTGGAAACACCATATATTTT
CASSQRTDSGNTIYF
>once|TRBJ2-7|TRBV24-1|TRBD1
TGTGCCACCAGTGGGGGACAGGGGGCCTACGAGCAGTACTTC
CATSGGQGAYEQYF
>.|TRBJ2-5|TRBV24-1|TRBD2
TGTGCCACCAGTGATCCCACAGCGGGGGGAAGAGAGACCCAGTACTTC
CATSDPTAGGRETQYF
>.|TRBJ2-2|TRBV6-2/TRBV6-3|.
TGTGCCAGCAGTTATGGCCGGGGCGGGGAGCTGTTTTTT
CASSYGRGGELFF
>few|TRBJ2-4|TRBV6-2/TRBV6-3|.
TGTGCCAGCAGTTATTCGGGGTCCCAGTACTTC
CASSYSGSQYF
>.|TRBJ2-7|TRBV5-5|TRBD1
TGTGCCAGCAGCTTGGAACAGGGGGGCCCCTACGAGCAGTACTTC
CASSLEQGGPYEQYF
>.|TRBJ1-4|TRBV19|.
TGTGCCAGTAGGGCCCCCGGGACACTTAATGAAAAACTGTTTTTT
CASRAPGTLNEKLFF
>.|TRBJ1-3|TRBV4-1|.
TGCGCCAGCAGCCAGGGACACTCTGGAAACACCATATATTTT
CASSQGHSGNTIYF
>.|TRBJ1-1|TRBV4-1|.
TGCGCCAGCAGCCTTCAGCAGGGTGAAGCTTTCTTT
CASSLQQGEAFF
>.|TRBJ2-7|TRBV18|.
TGTGCCAGCTCACCCGAGGACAACTCCTACGAGCAGTACTTC
CASSPEDNSYEQYF
>once|TRBJ1-1|TRBV7-6|.
TGTGCCAGCAGCACGCCCGAGGTATACACTGAAGCTTTCTTT
CASSTPEVYTEAFF
>.|TRBJ2-5|TRBV10-2|.
TGCGCCAGCAGATCACAGGGTACGGAATATGGGTCCCAGTACTTC
CASRSQGTEYGSQYF
>once|TRBJ2-3|TRBV4-1|.
TGCGCCAGCAGCCAAGATGGTCGAGGGGGGGGCACAGATACGCAGTATTTT
CASSQDGRGGGTDTQYF
>once|TRBJ2-5|TRBV24-1|TRBD2
TGTGCCACCAGTGATAACGGGCTAGCGGGGGGGATGTATCAGTACTTC
CATSDNGLAGGMYQYF
>once|TRBJ2-2|TRBV10-1|.
TGCGCCAGCAGTCGGTCGCGACAGAACACCGGGGAGCTGTTTTTT
CASSRSRQNTGELFF
>.|TRBJ2-5|TRBV7-2|.
TGTGCCAGCAGCCTTACTCGTCAGGGGGAGACCCAGTACTTC
CASSLTRQGETQYF